The 31 T cell receptor beta chains below were found in one sample sequenced in a study of cytomegalovirus exposure and HLA in healthy donors. The primer mix had 60 Vbeta and 13 Jbeta primers. Produced via immunoSEQ multiplex PCR; TCRdb's table is partial and in-frame only. The sample consists of 160,000 or so clones, approximately 77% of them appearing once. The specimen sequenced was PBMCs. The receptors were gathered from a man aged 30 to 39 in good health and CMV-seropositive.

This clone was recorded a few times. This chain links TRBV9 with TRBJ2-7; the D is unclear. The length of the CDR3 is 14 residues. Trimming cost V 4 bases and J 0 bases, with 11 bases left between them. The germline gives CDR1 SGDLS, CDR2 YYNGEE. The CDR3 sequence: CASSTQTSSYEQYF. DNA for the CDR3: TGTGCCAGCAGCACTCAGACAAGCTCCTACGAGCAGTACTTC.

CDR3 bases: TGCGCCAGCAGCCGGGACTCGGGACAGACCGAAGAAGCTTTCTTT. Amino acids: CASSRDSGQTEEAFF. This chain joins TRBV4-3 and TRBJ1-1; 7 nucleotides align to TRBD1. The length of the CDR3 is 15 residues. With 4 bases clipped from V and 8 bases from J, the junction kept 13 bases outside the gene matches. Per the germline V gene, CDR1 is LGHNA and CDR2 is YSLEER.

The chain links TRBV2 to TRBJ2-3, with 8 bases lining up with TRBD2. J was trimmed by 5 bases and V by 7 bases; bases with no gene match: 8. Germline loops: CDR1 SNHLY, CDR2 FYNNEI. The CDR3 is 14 amino acids. The CDR3 spells CASIIGTSGDTQYF. The CDR3 region has the DNA TGTGCCAGCATCATTGGGACTAGTGGAGATACGCAGTATTTT.

The J gene is TRBJ1-1, the V gene TRBV10-3, with D perhaps TRBD1 (6 bases). V lost 0 bases to trimming and J lost 9 bases, with 14 bases between them. Germline V gene lookup returns CDR1 ENHRY and CDR2 SYGVKD. There are 14 residues in the CDR3. Here the CDR3 DNA reads TGTGCCATCAGTGAGTCGACAGGAACCTCAAAAGCTTTCTTT. This sequence encodes CAISESTGTSKAFF.

In its sample, this clone was seen once. This rearrangement joins TRBV5-1 to TRBJ2-1; tentatively, D is TRBD1 (6 bases). The CDR3 consists of 15 residues. CDR1 and CDR2 from the germline V gene are SGHRS and YFSETQ. Trimming pared 0 bases from V and 8 bases from J, leaving 15 bases between. CDR3 sequence reads: CASSLEAGDSDEQFF. As DNA, the CDR3 is TGCGCCAGCAGCTTGGAGGCAGGGGATAGCGATGAGCAGTTCTTC.

The chain joins TRBV20-1 to TRBJ2-1; 8 bases match TRBD2. The CDR3 is 11 residues long. V gave up 3 bases and J gave up 10 bases; unmatched junction bases: 2. Germline values: CDR1 DFQATT, CDR2 SNEGSKA (reference sequence). CDR3: CSASERGEQFF. CDR3 coding DNA: TGCAGTGCTAGTGAGCGGGGGGAGCAGTTCTTC.

The chain links TRBV6-5 to TRBJ2-5; 10 bases are a match to TRBD1. The CDR3 is made up of 16 amino acids. With V trimmed by 0 bases and J by 5 bases, 6 bases remained unmatched. The germline V gene encodes CDR1 MNHEY and CDR2 SVGAGI. The CDR3 is CASSYSTTGGAETQYF. The CDR3 DNA reads TGTGCCAGCAGTTACTCGACGACAGGGGGCGCCGAGACCCAGTACTTC.

The rearrangement links TRBV15 to TRBJ2-7, with a possible D match to TRBD1 (6 bases). The CDR3 length is 12 residues. V was shortened by 3 bases and J by 3 bases, with 6 bases between the two germline ends. CDR1 is LNHNV and CDR2 is YYDKDF in the germline V gene (reference sequence). CDR3 region: CATSRDSYEQYF. The CDR3 DNA reads TGTGCCACCAGCAGGGACAGCTACGAGCAGTACTTC.

The gene calls are TRBV5-6 and TRBJ2-3; 10 bases are a match to TRBD1. CDR3 length: 13 amino acids. The V segment lost 3 bases and the J segment 8 bases; nucleotides outside the gene matches: 3. Germline V gene lookup returns CDR1 SGHDT and CDR2 YYEEEE. The CDR3, as DNA: TGTGCCAGCAGCTGGACAGGGGGGCGTACGCAGTATTTT. Protein: CASSWTGGRTQYF.

The chain carries TRBV2 and TRBJ1-6, with 8 bases fitting TRBD1. V lost 7 bases, J lost 6 bases, and 5 bases stayed unmatched. Germline V gene lookup returns CDR1 SNHLY and CDR2 FYNNEI. This CDR3 has 14 amino acids. This CDR3 is CASTAGQVNSPLHF. CDR3 in DNA: TGTGCCAGCACTGCGGGACAGGTTAATTCACCCCTCCACTTT.

This clone was seen once. The rearrangement uses TRBV6-5 and TRBJ2-2; 9 nucleotides align to TRBD1. Per the germline V gene, CDR1 is MNHEY and CDR2 is SVGAGI. This CDR3 comprises 15 residues. Unmatched junction bases numbered 2, after V lost 2 bases and J lost 4 bases. The CDR3 sequence is CASSYGTGSTGELFF. The CDR3, as DNA: TGTGCCAGCAGTTACGGGACAGGGAGCACCGGGGAGCTGTTTTTT.

The chain couples TRBV2 to TRBJ1-4; 7 bases align to TRBD1. Looked up from germline, CDR1 is SNHLY and CDR2 is FYNNEI. The CDR3 is made up of 15 amino acids. V lost 6 bases, J lost 2 bases, and 6 bases stayed unmatched. The CDR3 bases are TGTGCCAGCAGCGATGGGACAGAGACTAATGAAAAACTGTTTTTT. It specifies CASSDGTETNEKLFF.

The chain employs TRBV11-2 and TRBJ2-3; the D gene is possibly TRBD2 (6 bases). Trimming stripped 5 bases from V and 2 bases from J, with 14 bases between. Germline V gene data show CDR1 as SGHAT and CDR2 as FQNNGV. The CDR3 has 15 amino acids. As DNA, the CDR3 is TGTGCCAGCAGCACTAGGGGACTTTTCACAGATACGCAGTATTTT. This encodes CASSTRGLFTDTQYF. Drawing the rest from reference TRBV11-2 and TRBJ2-3, the complete variable domain is EAGVAQSPRYKIIEKRQSVAFWCNPISGHATLYWYQQILGQGPKLLIQFQNNGVVDDSQLPKDRFSAERLKGVDSTLKIQPAKLEDSAVYLCASSTRGLFTDTQYFGPGTRLTVL.

As to this clone: A junction boundary mismatches the germline segment, possibly from a read error. The chain couples TRBV28 to TRBJ2-5; 9 bases are a match to TRBD2. The germline CDR1 and CDR2 sequences are MDHEN and SYDVKM. This CDR3 spans 14 amino acids. The CDR3 DNA follows: TGCTGGGACATTGGCGGGGGGGTAAAGGAGACCCAGTACTTC. Residues: CWDIGGGVKETQYF.

V usage is TRBV29-1 and J usage is TRBJ2-3, with 7 bases identical to TRBD1. CDR3 length equals 15 residues. After removal of 5 bases from V and 0 bases from J, the junction contained 8 bases not matched to a gene. Germline V gene data show CDR1 as SQVTM and CDR2 as ANQGSEA. CDR3 nucleotides: TGCAGCGTTACTATCGGACAGGCTAGCACAGATACGCAGTATTTT. Its protein is CSVTIGQASTDTQYF.

The CDR3 is CSVDRDNVLTF. CDR3 nucleotides: TGCAGCGTTGACCGAGACAACGTCCTGACTTTC. The V and J genes are TRBV29-1 and TRBJ2-6; no clear D. Germline V gene sequence: CDR1 SQVTM, CDR2 ANQGSEA. The germline V and J ends were trimmed by 3 bases and 9 bases, with 6 bases remaining between them. The CDR3 spans 11 residues.

This clone occurred a few times. The chain has TRBV6-1 and TRBJ2-7; 9 positions match TRBD1. With 4 bases clipped from V and 4 bases from J, the junction kept 2 bases outside the gene matches. Germline V gene data show CDR1 as MNHNS and CDR2 as SASEGT. The CDR3 is made up of 13 amino acids. The CDR3 region is CASSVDRGYEQYF. In DNA, the CDR3 is TGTGCCAGCAGTGTTGACAGGGGGTACGAGCAGTACTTC.

The V and J genes are TRBV29-1 and TRBJ2-5; D is ambiguous. Trimming took 6 bases from V and 5 from J, leaving 13 bases between them. CDR1 and CDR2 from the germline V gene are SQVTM and ANQGSEA. This CDR3 region has 12 residues. The CDR3: CSVHFSSETQYF. CDR3 DNA: TGCAGCGTCCATTTTAGCTCGGAGACCCAGTACTTC.

This clone has a handful of counts. This chain links TRBV2 with TRBJ1-2, with 9 bases aligning to TRBD1. Per the germline V gene, CDR1 is SNHLY and CDR2 is FYNNEI. The CDR3 sequence is 14 residues long. V gave up 5 bases and J gave up 0 bases; unmatched junction bases: 1. DNA for the CDR3: TGTGCCAGCAGTTGGACAGGGGCTAACTATGGCTACACCTTC. Its protein product is CASSWTGANYGYTF.

This rearrangement joins TRBV5-1 to TRBJ2-2; a weak D match, TRBD2 (6 bases). The CDR3 runs 14 residues. CDR1 is SGHRS, CDR2 YFSETQ, per germline. V was clipped by 2 bases and J by 2 bases, with 7 bases between them. CDR3 residues: CASSFSGNTGELFF. CDR3 in DNA: TGCGCCAGCAGCTTTAGCGGAAACACCGGGGAGCTGTTTTTT. Combining the CDR3 with reference TRBV5-1 and TRBJ2-2 gives the whole variable domain KAGVTQTPRYLIKTRGQQVTLSCSPISGHRSVSWYQQTPGQGLQFLFEYFSETQRNKGNFPGRFSGRQFSNSRSEMNVSTLELGDSALYLCASSFSGNTGELFFGEGSRLTVL.

This clone was recorded a few times. The chain employs TRBV2 and TRBJ2-7; a possible D gene is TRBD1 (5 bases). The V gene's germline CDR1 is SNHLY and CDR2 FYNNEI. Trimming stripped 6 bases from V and 4 bases from J, with 13 bases between. The CDR3 has 13 residues. CDR3 region: CASRSRTNYEQYF. The CDR3 DNA reads as TGTGCCAGCAGATCGCGGACAAATTACGAGCAGTACTTC.

CDR3 sequence (DNA): TGTGCCAGCAGCTTACAGGTTGCAACTAATGAAAAACTGTTTTTT. This translates into CASSLQVATNEKLFF. The V gene is TRBV7-2, the J gene TRBJ1-4; D remains unclear. Trimming stripped 2 bases from V and 0 bases from J, with 7 bases between. The length of the CDR3 is 15 residues. CDR1 is SGHTA and CDR2 is FQGNSA in the germline V gene.

J is TRBJ1-2 and V is TRBV18; D is unclear. Germline CDR1 and CDR2: KGHSH and LQKENI. The CDR3 runs 16 residues. With 2 bases removed from V and 1 base from J, the gap between germline ends came to 14 bases. The CDR3 bases are TGTGCCAGCTCACCATTTGAAGGCAGGAATAACTATGGCTACACCTTC. Its protein is CASSPFEGRNNYGYTF.

This clone has more than one count but fewer than ten. The chain combines TRBV13 with TRBJ2-5; D possibly corresponds to TRBD1 (5 bases). The CDR3 has 14 residues. V was pared by 5 bases and J by 5 bases, with 15 bases between. The germline gives CDR1 PRHDT, CDR2 FYEKMQ (reference sequence). CDR3 coding DNA: TGTGCCAGCAGCACTCGGACGGCAGGGGAGACCCAGTACTTC. Its translation: CASSTRTAGETQYF.

This rearrangement joins TRBV4-1 to TRBJ2-1; D remains ambiguous. CDR3 length: 16 amino acids. From germline, CDR1 is MGHRA and CDR2 YSYEKL. The germline V and J ends were trimmed by 6 bases and 4 bases, with 19 bases remaining between them. The CDR3 spells CASSPRSQLPYNEQFF. The DNA of the CDR3 is TGCGCCAGCAGTCCTAGAAGTCAGCTACCTTACAATGAGCAGTTCTTC.

The gene calls are TRBV4-1 and TRBJ2-1; D possibly corresponds to TRBD1 (6 bases). Germline-derived CDR1 and CDR2 are MGHRA and YSYEKL. This CDR3 spans 15 amino acids. Trimming removed 3 bases from V and 2 bases from J, with 11 bases in between. CDR3 amino acids: CASSQVDSTYNEQFF. CDR3 in DNA: TGCGCCAGCAGCCAGGTGGACAGTACCTACAATGAGCAGTTCTTC.

The V gene is TRBV6-5, the J gene TRBJ1-3, with TRBD1 as a possible D gene (6 bases). The CDR3 extends over 14 amino acids. The V end was cut by 7 bases, the J end by 4 bases, with 14 bases between. Germline CDR1 and CDR2: MNHEY and SVGAGI. For the CDR3, the DNA is TGTGCCAGCAAGAATGGGGGCTCCGGAAACACCATATATTTT. Translating it yields CASKNGGSGNTIYF.

This chain connects TRBV5-5 to TRBJ1-2, with TRBD1 matching 8 bases. V lost 0 bases, J lost 4 bases, and 8 bases stayed unmatched. This CDR3 is built from 16 residues. The germline V gene has CDR1 SGHKS and CDR2 YYEKEE (reference sequence). DNA for the CDR3: TGTGCCAGCAGCTTGGAGTCAGGGGGCGTCATCTATGGCTACACCTTC. Amino acids: CASSLESGGVIYGYTF.

This rearrangement joins TRBV19 to TRBJ1-6, with TRBD1 identical over 7 bases. This CDR3 has 15 residues. The junction had 7 bases not matched to a gene; V was cut back by 6 bases and J by 5 bases. Germline loops: CDR1 LNHDA, CDR2 SQIVND (reference sequence). CDR3 DNA sequence: TGTGCCAGTAGCCCTACCGGGACAGATAATTCACCCCTCCACTTT. This translates into CASSPTGTDNSPLHF.

This clone was seen only a few times. The chain carries TRBV7-6 and TRBJ2-7, with a possible D match to TRBD2 (5 bases). V gave up 5 bases and J gave up 2 bases, with 10 bases separating them. Germline assignment: CDR1 SGHVS and CDR2 FNYEAQ. The length of the CDR3 is 13 residues. CDR3 sequence reads: CASSRAETYEQYF. CDR3 DNA: TGTGCCAGCAGCAGAGCGGAAACCTACGAGCAGTACTTC.

This clone was seen only a few times. This chain links TRBV30 with TRBJ1-6, with D possibly TRBD1 on 6 matching bases. V lost 2 bases, J lost 0 bases, and 11 bases lay in between. CDR3 size: 16 residues. CDR1 GTSNPN and CDR2 SVGIG come from the germline V gene (reference sequence). The CDR3 region is CAWSLDRFSYNSPLHF. The DNA for the CDR3 is TGTGCCTGGAGTCTGGACAGATTCTCCTATAATTCACCCCTCCACTTT.